These 15 T cell receptor beta chains came from one sample sequenced in a study of blood T cell repertoires in COVID-19. TCRdb's copy holds only in-frame clones and misses some; the assay was immunoSEQ multiplex PCR. The profile covers under 300,000 clones, with 82% appearing a single time and 4% to 6% taken by the ten largest. Sequenced input: peripheral blood. The receptor set was obtained from a woman of 80 years or more with active or convalescent COVID-19.

This chain joins TRBV19 and TRBJ1-2; 9 nucleotides align to TRBD1. The CDR3 sequence is 12 residues long. With V trimmed by 10 bases and J by 4 bases, 4 bases remained unmatched. Germline values: CDR1 LNHDA, CDR2 SQIVND (reference sequence). Here the CDR3 reads CATGTGLYGYTF. The CDR3 DNA is TGTGCCACCGGGACAGGGCTCTATGGCTACACCTTC.

V and J are TRBV19 and TRBJ2-2; 9 nucleotides line up with TRBD1. The junction had 11 bases not matched to a gene; V was cut back by 5 bases and J by 4 bases. CDR3 length: 17 amino acids. The V gene's germline CDR1 is LNHDA and CDR2 SQIVND (reference sequence). In DNA form, the CDR3 reads TGTGCCAGTAGTCTATACAGGGGGCGGCGAGGCACCGGGGAGCTGTTTTTT. Protein sequence: CASSLYRGRRGTGELFF.

This clone was seen only a few times. V gene TRBV9 combines with J gene TRBJ2-7; perhaps TRBD1 as D (5 bases). The V end was cut by 2 bases, the J end by 3 bases, with 18 bases between. Looked up from germline, CDR1 is SGDLS and CDR2 is YYNGEE. There are 16 residues in the CDR3. The chain's CDR3 is CASSVGSGSSLYEQYF. CDR3 nucleotides: TGTGCCAGCAGCGTCGGTTCAGGGTCTAGTCTCTACGAGCAGTACTTC.

The genes are TRBV12-3 or TRBV12-4 and TRBJ1-2; a possible D gene is TRBD1 (6 bases). Trimming pared 4 bases from V and 8 bases from J, leaving 11 bases between. This CDR3 is 12 amino acids long. CDR3 coding DNA: TGTGCCAGCAGTTATACAGGGCGCGGCTACACCTTC. Protein product: CASSYTGRGYTF.

This sequence joins TRBV30 and TRBJ2-1, with TRBD2 identical over 13 bases. J gave up 13 bases and V 7 bases, and 10 bases lay outside the gene matches. The CDR3 has 13 residues. Germline CDR1 is GTSNPN and CDR2 is SVGIG (reference sequence). CDR3 region: CAFRTSGGLEQFF. In DNA form, the CDR3 reads TGTGCCTTTAGGACTAGCGGGGGTTTGGAACAGTTCTTC.

This clone showed up just a few times. The chain combines TRBV6-5 with TRBJ1-2; D perhaps matches TRBD1 (6 bases). Germline V gene sequence: CDR1 MNHEY, CDR2 SVGAGI. The V and J ends lost 5 bases and 2 bases respectively, with 15 bases between them. The CDR3 extends over 15 amino acids. The CDR3, as DNA: TGTGCCAGCAGTCCCCAACAGGGATCCAACTATGGCTACACCTTC. This encodes CASSPQQGSNYGYTF.

With respect to this clone: Distinct nucleotide sequences in the sample also encode this CDR3. The V gene is TRBV19, the J gene TRBJ2-7; 10 nucleotides line up with TRBD1. The CDR3 extends over 14 amino acids. CDR1 is LNHDA and CDR2 is SQIVND in the germline V gene (reference sequence). V lost 5 bases to trimming and J lost 2 bases; unmatched junction nucleotides: 3. The CDR3 nucleotides are TGTGCCAGTAGTGCGGGACAGGGGCCCTACGAGCAGTACTTC. This sequence encodes CASSAGQGPYEQYF.

V is TRBV30 and J is TRBJ1-4; D unresolved. Trimming took 0 bases from V and 4 from J, leaving 9 bases between them. This CDR3 is 14 amino acids long. Germline loops: CDR1 GTSNPN, CDR2 SVGIG (reference sequence). CDR3 in amino acids: CAWSVRVNNEKLFF. DNA for the CDR3: TGTGCCTGGAGTGTTCGGGTCAATAATGAAAAACTGTTTTTT.

The rearrangement uses TRBV18 and TRBJ1-2, with D perhaps TRBD1 (6 bases). V lost 3 bases and J 7 bases, leaving 12 bases between the germline ends. The germline CDR1 and CDR2 sequences are KGHSH and LQKENI. CDR3 size: 13 residues. The CDR3: CASSPGGAGGYTF. CDR3 DNA: TGTGCCAGCTCACCTGGGGGCGCGGGTGGCTACACCTTC.

The sample holds one count of this clone. The chain combines TRBV6-2 or TRBV6-3 with TRBJ2-1, with TRBD1 identical over 7 bases. CDR1 and CDR2 (germline): MNHEY, SVGEGT. The CDR3 has 15 residues. V trimming: 5 bases; J trimming: 2 bases; junction bases outside the gene matches: 6. As DNA, the CDR3 is TGTGCCAGCAGTAAGGACAGGTTAACCTACAATGAGCAGTTCTTC. This translates into CASSKDRLTYNEQFF.

The chain links TRBV18 to TRBJ2-2; the D gene is possibly TRBD2 (6 bases). The CDR3 length is 17 residues. Trimming left V 4 bases short and J 1 base short, with 16 bases between. CDR1 and CDR2 from the germline V gene are KGHSH and LQKENI. The CDR3 protein is CASSRLTGTQNTGELFF. The CDR3 nucleotides are TGTGCCAGCTCACGACTTACCGGGACTCAGAACACCGGGGAGCTGTTTTTT.

The rearrangement joins TRBV5-5 to TRBJ1-1; 9 nucleotides line up with TRBD1. Germline V gene sequence: CDR1 SGHKS, CDR2 YYEKEE (reference sequence). The CDR3 runs 15 residues. V shed 1 base, J shed 3 bases, and the junction held 4 bases outside the gene matches. The CDR3 region has the DNA TGTGCCAGCAGCTTGTCGACAGGGGGTTACACTGAAGCTTTCTTT. Its translation is CASSLSTGGYTEAFF.

This chain joins TRBV18 and TRBJ1-5, with D maybe TRBD1 (5 bases). V was clipped by 4 bases and J by 3 bases, with 13 bases between them. The CDR3 covers 15 residues. Germline V gives CDR1 KGHSH, CDR2 LQKENI. CDR3 DNA: TGTGCCAGCTCACTTTCAGGGTCCTCCAATCAGCCCCAGCATTTT. This gives the protein CASSLSGSSNQPQHF.

The sample holds a few counts of this clone. V gene TRBV30 combines with J gene TRBJ1-6, with D tentatively TRBD1 (5 bases). This CDR3 has 14 residues. The germline V gene has CDR1 GTSNPN and CDR2 SVGIG (reference sequence). The V gene lost 3 bases and the J gene lost 7 bases, with 13 bases spanning the gap. CDR3 loop: CAWRAGLMNSPLHF. The CDR3, as DNA: TGTGCCTGGAGAGCGGGACTTATGAATTCACCCCTCCACTTT.

The chain has TRBV6-5 and TRBJ1-1; possible D gene TRBD1, 5 bases. V was shortened by 5 bases and J by 0 bases, with 13 bases between the two germline ends. Germline V gives CDR1 MNHEY, CDR2 SVGAGI. The CDR3 runs 15 residues. The CDR3 is CASSTGVPMNTEAFF. DNA for the CDR3: TGTGCCAGCAGTACAGGCGTTCCCATGAACACTGAAGCTTTCTTT.